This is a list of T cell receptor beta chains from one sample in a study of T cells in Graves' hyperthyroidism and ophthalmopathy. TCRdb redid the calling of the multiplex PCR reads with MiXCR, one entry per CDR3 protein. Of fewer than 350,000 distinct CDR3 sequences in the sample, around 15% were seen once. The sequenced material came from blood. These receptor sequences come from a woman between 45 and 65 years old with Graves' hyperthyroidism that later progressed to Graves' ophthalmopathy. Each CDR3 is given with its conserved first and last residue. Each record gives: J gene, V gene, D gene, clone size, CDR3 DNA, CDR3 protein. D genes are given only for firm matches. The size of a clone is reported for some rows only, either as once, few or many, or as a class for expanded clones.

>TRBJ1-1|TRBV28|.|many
TGTGCCAGCAGTATACAGCCGAACACTGAAGCTTTCTTT
CASSIQPNTEAFF
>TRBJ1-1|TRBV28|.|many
TGTGCCAGCAGTTTCCGGGGCGCGGGTATCTCTGAAGCTTTCTTT
CASSFRGAGISEAFF
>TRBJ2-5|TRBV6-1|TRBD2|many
TGTGCCAGCAGTACGGGGGGTGGGGAGACCCAGTACTTC
CASSTGGGETQYF
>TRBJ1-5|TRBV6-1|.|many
TGTGCCAGCTGGTGGGGGGCTTTCTTTAATCAGCCCCAGCATTTT
CASWWGAFFNQPQHF
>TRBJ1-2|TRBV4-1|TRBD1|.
TGCGCCAGCAGCCCCACCGACAGGGGGCTGGATGGCTACACCTTC
CASSPTDRGLDGYTF
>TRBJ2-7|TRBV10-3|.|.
TGTGCCATCAGCCCGGGGAACGAGCAGTACTTC
CAISPGNEQYF
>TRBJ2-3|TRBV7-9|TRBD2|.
TGTGCCAGCAGCCAAGGACTAGCGGAGCCCACAGATACGCAGTATTTT
CASSQGLAEPTDTQYF
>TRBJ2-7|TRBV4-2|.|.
TGTGCCAGCAGCCAAGATGACCGGGGCACCTACGAGCAGTACTTC
CASSQDDRGTYEQYF
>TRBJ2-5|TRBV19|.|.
TGTGCCAGTAGCGTACTAGGGAACCAAGAGACCCAGTACTTC
CASSVLGNQETQYF
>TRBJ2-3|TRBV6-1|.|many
TGTGCCAGCAGTGTGGGCGGGTACACAGATACGCAGTATTTT
CASSVGGYTDTQYF
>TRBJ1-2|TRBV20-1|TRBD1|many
TGCAGTACTAGGGGGCTAGAAGGGGGCGGCTACACCTTC
CSTRGLEGGGYTF
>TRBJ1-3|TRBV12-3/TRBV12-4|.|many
TGTGCCAGCAGTCAAACCTTTATCTCTGGAAACACCATATATTTT
CASSQTFISGNTIYF
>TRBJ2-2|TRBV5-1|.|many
TGCGCCAGCAGCTTGGCTTCGACATCGTCCAACACCGGGGAGCTGTTTTTT
CASSLASTSSNTGELFF
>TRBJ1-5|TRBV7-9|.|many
TGTGCCAGCAGCACGGGGGCCAATCAGCCCCAGCATTTT
CASSTGANQPQHF
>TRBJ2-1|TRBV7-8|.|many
TGTGCCAGCAGCTTAGATGGGAGCTCCTACAATGAGCAGTTCTTC
CASSLDGSSYNEQFF
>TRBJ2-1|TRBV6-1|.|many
TGTGCCACTAGAGCGGGCCTCCACAATGAGCAGTTCTTC
CATRAGLHNEQFF
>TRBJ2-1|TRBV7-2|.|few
TGTGCCAGCAGCTCCCCTTGGAGCAATGAGCAGTTCTTC
CASSSPWSNEQFF
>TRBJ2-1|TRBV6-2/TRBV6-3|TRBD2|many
TGTGCCAGCCACGGCGGGACTAGCAGATACAATGAGCAGTTCTTC
CASHGGTSRYNEQFF
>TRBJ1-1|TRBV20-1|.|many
TGCAGTGCTAGAGTTCGGGTTACGAGCACTGAAGCTTTCTTT
CSARVRVTSTEAFF
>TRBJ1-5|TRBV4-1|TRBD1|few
TGCGCCAGCAGCAAACCGGGACAGAGGATCAATCAGCCCCAGCATTTT
CASSKPGQRINQPQHF
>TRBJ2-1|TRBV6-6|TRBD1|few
TGTGCCAGCAGTTACGCTGGGACAGGACAGCAGTTCTTC
CASSYAGTGQQFF
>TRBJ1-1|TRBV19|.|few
TGTGCCAGTAGTATAGGGTTCACTGAAGCTTTCTTT
CASSIGFTEAFF
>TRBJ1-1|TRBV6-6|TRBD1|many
TGTGCCAGCAGTTACCCGGTTGGGACAGGGGCCCTAATGAACACTGAAGCTTTCTTT
CASSYPVGTGALMNTEAFF
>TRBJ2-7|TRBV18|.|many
TGTGCCAGCTCACCCGTTAGTACCACCTACGAGCAGTACTTC
CASSPVSTTYEQYF
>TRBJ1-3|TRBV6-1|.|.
TGTGCCAGCAGGGAGAGCTCTGGAAACACCATATATTTT
CASRESSGNTIYF
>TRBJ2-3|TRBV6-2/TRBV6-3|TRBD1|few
TGTGCCAGCAGTTACGACCGGGACAGGGGGCAGGCAGATACGCAGTATTTT
CASSYDRDRGQADTQYF
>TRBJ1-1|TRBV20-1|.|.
TGCAGTGCTAAGGGAGTCGTCTCTAGCCGGTTCAGGGAAGTGAACACTGAAGCTTTCTTT
CSAKGVVSSRFREVNTEAFF
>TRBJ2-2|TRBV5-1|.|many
TGCGCCAGCAGCTTGGGTGCGCAGGACACCGGGGAGCTGTTTTTT
CASSLGAQDTGELFF
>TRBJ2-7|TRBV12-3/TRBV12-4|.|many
TGTGCCAGCAGCTTACTCGTGGGGGGTGTCCACGAGCAGTACTTC
CASSLLVGGVHEQYF
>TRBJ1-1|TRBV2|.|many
TGTGCCAGCAGTGAAGCGCTTAACAGGATGAACACTGAAGCTTTCTTT
CASSEALNRMNTEAFF
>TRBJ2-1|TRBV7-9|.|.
TGTGCCAGCAGCGAGGCACCTAATTACAATGAGCAGTTCTTC
CASSEAPNYNEQFF
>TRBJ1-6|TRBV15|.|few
TGTGCCACCAGCAGAGCGGACCGTTTTAATTCACCCCTCCACTTT
CATSRADRFNSPLHF
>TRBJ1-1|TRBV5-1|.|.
TGCGCCAGCAGCTTGGGCGGTGTGCTCACTGAAGCTTTCTTT
CASSLGGVLTEAFF
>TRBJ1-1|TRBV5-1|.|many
TGCGCCAGCAGTTTGGACAGCGGGGGACTCATGGGGGCTTTCTTT
CASSLDSGGLMGAFF
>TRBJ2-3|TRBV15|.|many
TGTGCCACCAGCATTGGGCCCACAGATACGCAGTATTTT
CATSIGPTDTQYF
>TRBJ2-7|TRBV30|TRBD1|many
TGTGCCTGGCGAAAGGGGACAGGGGGCAGGGAGCAGTACTTC
CAWRKGTGGREQYF
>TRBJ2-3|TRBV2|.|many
TGTGCCAGCAGTGGGGGAACAGATACGCAGTATTTT
CASSGGTDTQYF
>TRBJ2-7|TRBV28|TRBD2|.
TGTGCCAGCGGTCTAGCGGGAGGGCTTGGTGAGCAGTACTTC
CASGLAGGLGEQYF
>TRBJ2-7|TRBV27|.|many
TGTGCCAGCAGTTTAACCCCGACAGTGAACGAGCAGTACTTC
CASSLTPTVNEQYF
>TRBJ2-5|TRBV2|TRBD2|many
TGTGCCAGCAGTGGGGACTACTCTCAGTACTTC
CASSGDYSQYF
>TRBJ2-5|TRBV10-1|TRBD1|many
TGCGCCAGCAGTGATTCAGGGGGAAGAGAGACCCAGTACTTC
CASSDSGGRETQYF
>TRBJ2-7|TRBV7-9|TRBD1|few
TGTGCCAGCAGCCCCGGGACAGGGTCCGAGCAGTACTTC
CASSPGTGSEQYF
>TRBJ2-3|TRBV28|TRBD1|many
TGTGCCAGCAGTCGACAGGGTGTGAGCACAGATACGCAGTATTTT
CASSRQGVSTDTQYF
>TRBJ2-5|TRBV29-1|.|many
TGCAGCGTTGGGGACGCCAACCAAGAGACCCAGTACTTC
CSVGDANQETQYF
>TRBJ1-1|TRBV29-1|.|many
TGCAGCGTTGGATACACGAACACTGAAGCTTTCTTT
CSVGYTNTEAFF
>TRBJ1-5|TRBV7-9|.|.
TGTGCCAGCAGCCAGACAGATAGCAATCAGCCCCAGCATTTT
CASSQTDSNQPQHF
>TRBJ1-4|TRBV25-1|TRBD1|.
TGTGCCAGCATTAGCGGGACAGGGGTTGAAAAACTGTTTTTT
CASISGTGVEKLFF
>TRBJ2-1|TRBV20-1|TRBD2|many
TGCAGTGCTAGACTAGCGGGGTACAATGAGCAGTTCTTC
CSARLAGYNEQFF
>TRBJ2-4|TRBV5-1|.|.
TGCGCCAGCAGCTCTAGAGTCGGTGGCAAAAACATTCAGTACTTC
CASSSRVGGKNIQYF
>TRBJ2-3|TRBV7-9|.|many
TGTGCCAGCAGCCGTACTACTGCAGATACGCAGTATTTT
CASSRTTADTQYF
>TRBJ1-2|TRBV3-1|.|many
TGTGCCAGCAGCCAAATGTGGGGTAACTATGGCTACACCTTC
CASSQMWGNYGYTF
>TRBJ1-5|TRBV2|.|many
TGTGCCCGTGGCCTCTACAGGGACAATAGCAATCAGCCCCAGCATTTT
CARGLYRDNSNQPQHF